The T cell receptor (beta chain) described here comes from a study of molecular identifiers for immune sequencing clone quantification. This CDR3 spans 15 amino acids. With 2 bases removed from V and 0 bases from J, the gap between germline ends came to 8 bases. From germline, CDR1 is MNHEY and CDR2 SMNVEV (reference sequence). The table lists this clonotype with many counts. TCR libraries were built in bulk with a published protocol and specific TCR primers. TCRdb re-derived calls from the PCR reads in MiXCR, one entry per CDR3 protein. The sample includes about 65,000 distinct CDR3 sequences, less than 20% of them seen just once.

This sequence was found in a human donor in good health. Some libraries in this study had Jurkat cell RNA spiked in. The sample was naive CD8+ T cells from blood, with Jurkat cell RNA spiked in. The subset denotes: FACS-sorted CD8+CD4-CCR7+CD45RA+ naive T cells. The J gene is TRBJ2-1, the V gene TRBV27; D unclear. The CDR3 loop reads CASSLDPSSYNEQFF. In DNA, the CDR3 is TGTGCCAGCAGTTTAGACCCTAGCTCCTACAATGAGCAGTTCTTC.